A selection of T cell receptor beta chains follows, all from one sample in a study of blood T cells in healthy people across ages. TCRdb reanalysed the 5' RACE reads using MiXCR and keeps one entry per CDR3 protein. The repertoire includes about 1.5 million distinct CDR3 sequences, approximately 39% of them detected once, and 4% sits in the top ten. The specimen was blood. Receptor source: a young woman in good health. CDR3s include the opening cysteine and the closing phenylalanine or tryptophan. The D gene is left open where the match is weak.

d_call	j_call	v_call	cdr3_aa
.	TRBJ2-7	TRBV7-9	CASSLSPYEQYF
TRBD1	TRBJ1-1	TRBV6-4	CASSKTDRRGTEAFF
TRBD2	TRBJ2-3	TRBV10-3	CAISESRLTSGSEGDTQYF
TRBD1	TRBJ1-2	TRBV28	CASSGSGGKRYGYTF
TRBD2	TRBJ2-5	TRBV4-1	CASSLVPSGGSQETQYF
.	TRBJ2-1	TRBV5-1	CASSPSGAPGYNEQFF
.	TRBJ2-2	TRBV20-1	CSAQKRTNNTGELFF
TRBD2	TRBJ2-1	TRBV11-2	CASSPSGTKQFF
TRBD1	TRBJ2-7	TRBV20-1	CSARVTAGTGKYEQYF
.	TRBJ1-1	TRBV4-1	CASRGSFNTEAFF
TRBD2	TRBJ2-5	TRBV5-4	CASRNGLAGETQYF
.	TRBJ2-1	TRBV2	CASSGSRVDEQFF
TRBD2	TRBJ2-7	TRBV7-9	CASSLESGRLYEQYF
.	TRBJ2-3	TRBV20-1	CSAPPLRGTDTQYF
.	TRBJ2-5	TRBV12-3/TRBV12-4	CASSRSADRGTQYF
.	TRBJ1-1	TRBV10-3	CAISKPNTEAFF
TRBD1	TRBJ1-4	TRBV2	CASRTGVTNEKLFF
TRBD2	TRBJ2-5	TRBV10-3	CAFSEVSQGGGYF
TRBD1	TRBJ1-5	TRBV4-1	CASRAKIINRGYDNQPQHF
.	TRBJ2-7	TRBV12-3/TRBV12-4	CASRQSGTYEQYF
TRBD2	TRBJ2-1	TRBV6-2/TRBV6-3	CASSYSLIAGGNNEQFF
.	TRBJ1-2	TRBV7-2	CASSLGRDRGYTF
.	TRBJ1-1	TRBV7-9	CASSPYHGAGVTEAFF
.	TRBJ2-1	TRBV25-1	CASSGAAGSYNEQFF
.	TRBJ2-1	TRBV20-1	CSARDLASYNEQFF
TRBD2	TRBJ2-3	TRBV7-9	CASSPSRTSGVDTRYF
.	TRBJ1-6	TRBV6-5	CASRYPVQGNSPLHF
.	TRBJ2-3	TRBV7-9	CASSSPSWVRKPQYF
.	TRBJ2-5	TRBV3-1	CASSPRPSETQYF
.	TRBJ1-4	TRBV28	CASSFHPIPEVREKLFF
.	TRBJ2-7	TRBV11-2	CASSTLRDRTYEQYF
TRBD2	TRBJ2-1	TRBV27	CASSLNLGSGTHEQFF
TRBD1	TRBJ1-5	TRBV24-1	CATSRTGQGQPQHF
TRBD1	TRBJ1-1	TRBV5-6	CASSPGTGSTEAFF
.	TRBJ1-1	TRBV18	CASSPQAGAEAFF
TRBD1	TRBJ1-2	TRBV12-5	CASGLGEQGNYGYTF
.	TRBJ1-2	TRBV4-2	CASSQEKGLTYGYTF
TRBD1	TRBJ2-7	TRBV20-1	CSAADRAGYEQYF
TRBD1	TRBJ1-3	TRBV7-2	CACSLQGAFSGNTIYF
.	TRBJ1-1	TRBV4-2	CASSQVPRGGTEAFF
.	TRBJ2-1	TRBV6-6	CASNYWDFDSYNEQFF